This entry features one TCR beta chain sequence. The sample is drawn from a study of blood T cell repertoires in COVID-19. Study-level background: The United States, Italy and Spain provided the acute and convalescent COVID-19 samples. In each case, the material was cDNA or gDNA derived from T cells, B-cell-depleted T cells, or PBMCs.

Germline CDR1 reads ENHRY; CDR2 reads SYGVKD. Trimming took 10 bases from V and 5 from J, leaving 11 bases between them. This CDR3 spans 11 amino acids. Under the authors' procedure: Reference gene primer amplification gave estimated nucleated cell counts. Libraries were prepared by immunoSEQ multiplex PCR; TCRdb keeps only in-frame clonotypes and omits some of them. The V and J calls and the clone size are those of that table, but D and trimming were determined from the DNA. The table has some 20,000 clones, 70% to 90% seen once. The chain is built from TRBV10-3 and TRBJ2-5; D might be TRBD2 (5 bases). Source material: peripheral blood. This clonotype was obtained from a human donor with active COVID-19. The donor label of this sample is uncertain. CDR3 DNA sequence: TGTGCCACCCTCGAGCGGGAGACCCAGTACTTC. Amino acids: CATLERETQYF.